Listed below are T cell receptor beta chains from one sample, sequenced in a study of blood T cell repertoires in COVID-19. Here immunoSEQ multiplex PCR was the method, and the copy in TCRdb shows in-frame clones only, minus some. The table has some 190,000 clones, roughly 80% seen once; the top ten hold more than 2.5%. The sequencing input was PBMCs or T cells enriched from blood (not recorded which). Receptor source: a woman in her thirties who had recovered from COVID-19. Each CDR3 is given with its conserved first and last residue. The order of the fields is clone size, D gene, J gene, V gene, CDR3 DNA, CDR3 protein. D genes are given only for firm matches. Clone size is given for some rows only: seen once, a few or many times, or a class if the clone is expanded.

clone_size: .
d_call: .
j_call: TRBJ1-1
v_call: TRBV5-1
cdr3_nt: TGCGCCAGCAGCTTGAAACAACAGGCAGGAACTGAAGCTTTCTTT
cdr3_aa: CASSLKQQAGTEAFF

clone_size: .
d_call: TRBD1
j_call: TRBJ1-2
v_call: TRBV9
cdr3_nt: TGTGCCAGCAGCTACCGGGACAGGGACTATGGCTACACCTTC
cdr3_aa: CASSYRDRDYGYTF

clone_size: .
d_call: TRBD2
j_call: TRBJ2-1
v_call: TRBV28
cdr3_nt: TGTGCCACCCGAGTGAGGGCCCAAGGACTAGCGGGAGCGGGCGTCTCCTACAATGAGCAGTTCTTC
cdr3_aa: CATRVRAQGLAGAGVSYNEQFF

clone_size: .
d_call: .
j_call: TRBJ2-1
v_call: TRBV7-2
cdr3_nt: TGTGCCAGCAGCTTAGCCGGAGTCAGGCGGGTTAATGAGCAGTTCTTC
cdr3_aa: CASSLAGVRRVNEQFF

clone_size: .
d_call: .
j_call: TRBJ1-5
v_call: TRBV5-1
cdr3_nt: TGCGCCAGCAGCTTGGTTCCAGGCAATCAGCCCCAGCATTTT
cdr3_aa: CASSLVPGNQPQHF

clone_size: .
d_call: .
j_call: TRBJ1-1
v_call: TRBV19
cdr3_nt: TGTGCCAGTAGCCCAACAGGGAGGGATGCTGAAGCTTTCTTT
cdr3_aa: CASSPTGRDAEAFF

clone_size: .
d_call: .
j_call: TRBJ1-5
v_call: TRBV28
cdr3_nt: TGTGCCAGCAGTCCCCGGACAAGCAATCAGCCCCAGCATTTT
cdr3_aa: CASSPRTSNQPQHF

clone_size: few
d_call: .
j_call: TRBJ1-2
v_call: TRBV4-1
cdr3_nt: TGCGCCAGCAGCCAAGTGACAGGCGAAAGAACTAGGAGAAACTATGGCTACACCTTC
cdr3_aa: CASSQVTGERTRRNYGYTF

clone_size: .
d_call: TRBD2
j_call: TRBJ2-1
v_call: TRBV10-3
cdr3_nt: TGTGCCATCAGTGAGACCCTAGCGGGGGTCGACAATGAGCAGTTCTTC
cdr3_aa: CAISETLAGVDNEQFF

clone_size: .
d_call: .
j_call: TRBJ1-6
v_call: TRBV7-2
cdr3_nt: TGTGCCAGCAGTCAAGAGATCCCCTATAATTCACCCCTCCACTTT
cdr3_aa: CASSQEIPYNSPLHF

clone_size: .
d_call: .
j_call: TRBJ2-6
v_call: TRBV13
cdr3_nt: TGTGCCAGCAGCCCCGGCGGGGTATCTTTCTCTGGGGCCAACGTCCTGACTTTC
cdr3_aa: CASSPGGVSFSGANVLTF

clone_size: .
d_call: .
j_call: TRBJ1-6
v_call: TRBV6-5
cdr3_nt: TGTGCCAGCAGTTACAGTGGCCGCTATAATTCACCCCTCCACTTT
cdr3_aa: CASSYSGRYNSPLHF

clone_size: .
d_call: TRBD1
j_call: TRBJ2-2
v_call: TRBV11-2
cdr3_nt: TGTGCCAGCAGCTACCCGAGCGGACAGGGGCTCACCGGGGAGCTGTTTTTT
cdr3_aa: CASSYPSGQGLTGELFF

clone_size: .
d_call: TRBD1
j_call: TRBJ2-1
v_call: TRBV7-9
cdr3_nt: TGTGCCAGCAGTCACACCTCGACAGGGAGCTTCTTC
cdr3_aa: CASSHTSTGSFF

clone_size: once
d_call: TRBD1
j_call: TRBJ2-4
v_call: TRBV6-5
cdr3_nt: TGTGCCGCGAACCCGGGACAGAAAAACATTCAGTACTTC
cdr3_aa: CAANPGQKNIQYF

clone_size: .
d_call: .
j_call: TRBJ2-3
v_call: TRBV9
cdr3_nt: TGTGCCAGCAGCGTAGACACACCCACAGATACGCAGTATTTT
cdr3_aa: CASSVDTPTDTQYF

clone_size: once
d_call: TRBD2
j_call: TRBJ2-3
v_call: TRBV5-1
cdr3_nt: TGCGCCAGCAGCTTAGGGACTAGCGGGAGAATGCCAGATACGCAGTATTTT
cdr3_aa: CASSLGTSGRMPDTQYF

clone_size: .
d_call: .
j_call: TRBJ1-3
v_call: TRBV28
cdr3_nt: TGTGCCAGCAAAGCGCCGGGACAAAACACCATATATTTT
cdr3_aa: CASKAPGQNTIYF

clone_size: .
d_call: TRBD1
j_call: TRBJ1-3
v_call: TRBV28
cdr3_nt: TGTGCCAGCATTGCCAGGGGGCAAGGAAACACCATATATTTT
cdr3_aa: CASIARGQGNTIYF

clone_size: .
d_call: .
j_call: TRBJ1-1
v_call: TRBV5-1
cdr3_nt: TGCGCCAGCAGCGTTACCGGGAACACTGAAGCTTTCTTT
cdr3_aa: CASSVTGNTEAFF

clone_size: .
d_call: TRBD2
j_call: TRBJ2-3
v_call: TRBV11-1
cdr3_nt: TGTGCCAGCAGCTTGGGGGAGGGTACGCAGTATTTT
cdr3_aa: CASSLGEGTQYF

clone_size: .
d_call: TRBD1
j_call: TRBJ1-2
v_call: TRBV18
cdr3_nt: TGTGCCAGCTCACCAACCCCCCCGGGCACAGGGGTCGGGAACTATGGCTACACCTTC
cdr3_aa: CASSPTPPGTGVGNYGYTF

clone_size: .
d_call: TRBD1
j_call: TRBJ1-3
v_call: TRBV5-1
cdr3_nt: TGCGCCAGCAGCTTAAGGACAGGAGCCCCCTCTGGAAACACCATATATTTT
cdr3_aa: CASSLRTGAPSGNTIYF

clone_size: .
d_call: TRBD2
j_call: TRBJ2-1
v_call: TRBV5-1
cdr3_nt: TGCGCCAGCAGCGGGGGACTAGCGGGAGGACTACGTGAAGAGCAGTTCTTC
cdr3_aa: CASSGGLAGGLREEQFF

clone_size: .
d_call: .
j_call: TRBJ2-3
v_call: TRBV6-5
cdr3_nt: TGTGCCAGCAGTTACAGCGGAGGGCCTGTCACAGATACGCAGTATTTT
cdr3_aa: CASSYSGGPVTDTQYF

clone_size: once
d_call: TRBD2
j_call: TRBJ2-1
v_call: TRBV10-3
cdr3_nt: TGTGCCATCAGTGAGGATTTGACTAGCCTATCAGTCTTC
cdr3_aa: CAISEDLTSLSVF

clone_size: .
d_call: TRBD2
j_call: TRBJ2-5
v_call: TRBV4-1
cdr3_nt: TGCGCCAGCAGCCAAGATTGGCTAGCGGGGGGCCCCAAGAAAGAGACCCAGTACTTC
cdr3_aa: CASSQDWLAGGPKKETQYF

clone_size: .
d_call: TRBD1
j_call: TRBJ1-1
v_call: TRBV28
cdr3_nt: TGTGCCAGCAGTTTACCCAGGGGGCGAAGAACTGAAGCTTTCTTT
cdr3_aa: CASSLPRGRRTEAFF

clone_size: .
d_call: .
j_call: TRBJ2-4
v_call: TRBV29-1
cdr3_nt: TGCAGCGCCCGAGACAGTTCAGCCAAAAACATTCAGTACTTC
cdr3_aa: CSARDSSAKNIQYF

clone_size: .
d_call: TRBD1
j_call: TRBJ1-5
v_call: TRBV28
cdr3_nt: TGTGCCAGCAGCCGCTCTGGACAGGGGGCGGGTCAGCCCCAGCATTTT
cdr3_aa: CASSRSGQGAGQPQHF

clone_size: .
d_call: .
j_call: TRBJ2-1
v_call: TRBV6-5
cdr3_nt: TGTGCCAGCAGTACAGGGAGTAATGAGCAGTTCTTC
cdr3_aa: CASSTGSNEQFF

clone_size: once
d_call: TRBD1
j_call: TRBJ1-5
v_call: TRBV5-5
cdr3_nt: TGTGCCAGCAGCCCGGACAGGGGCCCGTATCAGCCCCAGCATTTT
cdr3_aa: CASSPDRGPYQPQHF

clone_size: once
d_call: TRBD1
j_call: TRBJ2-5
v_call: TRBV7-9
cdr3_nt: TGTGCCAGCAGACGGACAGGGGGCGAAGAGACCCAGTACTTC
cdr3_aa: CASRRTGGEETQYF

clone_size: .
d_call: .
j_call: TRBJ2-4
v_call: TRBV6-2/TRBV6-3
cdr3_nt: TGTGCCAGCAGTACCAACAGGGCCCTAAATTTTCTAGCCAAAAACATTCAGTACTTC
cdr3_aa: CASSTNRALNFLAKNIQYF

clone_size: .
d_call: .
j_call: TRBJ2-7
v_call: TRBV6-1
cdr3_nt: TGTGCCAGCAGTGAAGGGGGCATTTCCTACGAGCAGTACTTC
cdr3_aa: CASSEGGISYEQYF

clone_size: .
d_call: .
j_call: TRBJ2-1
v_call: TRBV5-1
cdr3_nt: TGCGCCAGCAGCTCGGACAAGGAGCAGTTCTTC
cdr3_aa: CASSSDKEQFF

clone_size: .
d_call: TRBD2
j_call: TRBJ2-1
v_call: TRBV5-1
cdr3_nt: TGCGCCAGCAGCGGATTAGCGGGAGTCTTTGAGCAGTTCTTC
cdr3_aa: CASSGLAGVFEQFF

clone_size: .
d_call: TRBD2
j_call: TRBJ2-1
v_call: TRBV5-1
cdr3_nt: TGCGCCAGCAGCTTGGCGTTCGGCCTAGCGGCCGCCTCCAATGAGCAGTTCTTC
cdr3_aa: CASSLAFGLAAASNEQFF

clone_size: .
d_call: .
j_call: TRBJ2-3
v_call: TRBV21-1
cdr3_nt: TGTGCCAGCAGCAAATCGGGACTAGCGGGGGGGCCGGGCACAGATACGCAGTATTTT
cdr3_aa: CASSKSGLAGGPGTDTQYF

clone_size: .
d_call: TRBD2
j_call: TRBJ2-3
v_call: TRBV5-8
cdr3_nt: TGTGCCAGCAGCTTGACCGGTACTAGCGGGGGGGCCAGGTATTTT
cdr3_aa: CASSLTGTSGGARYF

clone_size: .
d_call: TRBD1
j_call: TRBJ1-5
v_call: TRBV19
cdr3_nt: TGTGCCAGTAGGTTATCCTGGGACAGGAGAGATCAGCCCCAGCATTTT
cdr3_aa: CASRLSWDRRDQPQHF

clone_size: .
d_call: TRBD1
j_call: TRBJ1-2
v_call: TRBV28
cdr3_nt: TGTGCCAGCTGGTGGACAGGGGAAGGCTACACCTTC
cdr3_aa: CASWWTGEGYTF

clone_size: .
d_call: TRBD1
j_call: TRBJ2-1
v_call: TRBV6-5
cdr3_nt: TGTGCCAGCAGTCCCCAGGGGGCGGCCTACAATGAGCAGTTCTTC
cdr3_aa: CASSPQGAAYNEQFF